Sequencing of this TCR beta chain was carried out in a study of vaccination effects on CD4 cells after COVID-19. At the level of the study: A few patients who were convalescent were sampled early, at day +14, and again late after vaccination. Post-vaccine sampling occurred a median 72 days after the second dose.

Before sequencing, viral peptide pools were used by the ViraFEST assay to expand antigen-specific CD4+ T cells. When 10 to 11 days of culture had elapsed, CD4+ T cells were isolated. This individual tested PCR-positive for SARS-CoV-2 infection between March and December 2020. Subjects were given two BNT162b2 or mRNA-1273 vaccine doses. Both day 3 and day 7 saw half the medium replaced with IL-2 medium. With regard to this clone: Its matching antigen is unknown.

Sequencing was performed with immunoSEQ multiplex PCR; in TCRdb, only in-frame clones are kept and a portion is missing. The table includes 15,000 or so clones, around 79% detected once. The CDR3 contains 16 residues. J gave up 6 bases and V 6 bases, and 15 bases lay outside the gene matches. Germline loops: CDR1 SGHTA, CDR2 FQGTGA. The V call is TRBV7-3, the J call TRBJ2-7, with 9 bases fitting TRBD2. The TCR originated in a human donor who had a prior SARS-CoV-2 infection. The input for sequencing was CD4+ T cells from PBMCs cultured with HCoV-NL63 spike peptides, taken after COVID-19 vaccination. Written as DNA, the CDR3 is TGTGCCAGCAGTGAGGGTCCCCATAGCGGGAGTGGCGAGCAGTACTTC. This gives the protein CASSEGPHSGSGEQYF.